This TCR beta chain was sequenced in a study of blood T cell repertoires in COVID-19. As for the study in general: Sample material is recorded as cDNA or gDNA derived from T cells, B-cell-depleted T cells, or PBMCs.

Only in-frame clones appear in the TCRdb table, and some are missing; sequencing was by immunoSEQ multiplex PCR. The sample holds roughly 120,000 clones; 75% to 90% are singletons and the top ten take 6.5% to 10%. The TCR comes from a man aged 65 to 85 with acute or convalescent COVID-19. Specimen: peripheral blood.

The CDR3 DNA reads TGTGCCAGCAGGGGACAGGGTGTAAACACCATATATTTT. Protein: CASRGQGVNTIYF. The chain combines TRBV12-3 or TRBV12-4 with TRBJ1-3, with 9 bases lining up with TRBD1. Losses at the gene ends were 6 bases for V and 6 bases for J; bases not matched to a gene: 3. The CDR3 runs 13 residues.